This passage covers 19 T cell receptor beta chains from one sample sequenced in a study of T-cell reconstitution after alpha-beta-depleted transplantation in children. Unique molecular identifiers tagged the TCRbeta library. Each CDR3 protein gets one entry after TCRdb re-called the PCR reads with MiXCR. This table holds fewer than 550,000 distinct CDR3 sequences, about an eighth found once. This material consisted of PBMCs, mostly from graft donor cells, taken 180 days after TCRalphabeta/CD19-depleted stem cell transplant. The origin of the receptors is a female patient aged 2-10 years who had a stem cell transplant for aplastic anemia, so the T cells may come from the graft donor.

This clonotype showed up just a few times. The genes are TRBV14 and TRBJ2-3; TRBD2 is a possible D gene (5 bases). This CDR3 comprises 16 residues. Per the germline V gene, CDR1 is SGHDN and CDR2 is FVKESK. V lost 4 bases, J lost 1 base, and 15 bases lay in between. The CDR3 protein is CASSPGPPRGTDTQYF. The CDR3 bases are TGTGCCAGCAGCCCAGGACCGCCGAGGGGCACAGATACGCAGTATTTT.

This clonotype was counted a few times. The rearrangement joins TRBV28 to TRBJ2-5; perhaps D is TRBD1 or TRBD2 (6 bases each). In germline, CDR1 is MDHEN, CDR2 SYDVKM. V lost 6 bases to trimming and J lost 0 bases, with 14 bases between them. CDR3 length equals 15 residues. DNA for the CDR3: TGTGCCAGCAGCTGGAGGGGGACGTACCAAGAGACCCAGTACTTC. It yields the protein CASSWRGTYQETQYF.

This clonotype was detected ten times or more. The chain has TRBV10-3 and TRBJ2-4, with unresolved D. The CDR3 runs 14 residues. Germline V gives CDR1 ENHRY, CDR2 SYGVKD. The germline V and J ends were trimmed by 6 bases and 2 bases, with 11 bases remaining between them. The CDR3 DNA sequence: TGTGCCATCAGACCTGCAGGTTCCAAAAACATTCAGTACTTC. Translation gives CAIRPAGSKNIQYF.

This clonotype has only a few counts. The rearrangement links TRBV20-1 to TRBJ2-3, with 13 bases identical to TRBD2. V was pared by 4 bases and J by 2 bases, with 9 bases of the junction left unmatched. Per germline, CDR1 DFQATT and CDR2 SNEGSKA (reference sequence). The CDR3 is made up of 17 amino acids. CDR3 sequence reads: CSAIPGLAGPITDTQYF. The CDR3 coding sequence is TGCAGTGCTATCCCGGGACTAGCGGGACCGATCACAGATACGCAGTATTTT.

V gene TRBV6-5 combines with J gene TRBJ2-5, with D perhaps given as TRBD1 or TRBD2 (5 bases each). Trimming removed 6 bases at V and 5 bases at J, with 7 bases between. The length of the CDR3 is 11 residues. The germline V gene has CDR1 MNHEY and CDR2 SVGAGI. The CDR3 spells CASRGVETQYF. The CDR3 DNA sequence: TGTGCCAGCAGGGGGGTGGAGACCCAGTACTTC.

This clonotype was recorded a few times. This chain joins TRBV6-5 and TRBJ2-7; 11 bases are a match to TRBD1. J was trimmed by 1 base and V by 0 bases; bases with no gene match: 2. This CDR3 spans 16 amino acids. The V gene's germline CDR1 is MNHEY and CDR2 SVGAGI. The CDR3 DNA reads as TGTGCCAGCAGTTACTCCGGGACAGGGGGTTCCTACGAGCAGTACTTC. Residues: CASSYSGTGGSYEQYF.

This clonotype was observed at least ten times. The DNA of the CDR3 is TGCGCCAGCAGCTTGGGACTAGTCGGAGATACGCAGTATTTT. It is translated as CASSLGLVGDTQYF. V usage is TRBV5-1 and J usage is TRBJ2-3; weak D call: TRBD2 (6 bases). Germline lookup yields CDR1 SGHRS and CDR2 YFSETQ. Trimming took off 0 bases at V and 5 bases at J, with 10 bases between the two ends. CDR3 size: 14 residues.

The table lists this clonotype with a few counts. The chain recombines TRBV25-1 with TRBJ2-7; D may be TRBD2 (5 bases). The germline gives CDR1 MGHDK, CDR2 SYGVNS. Trimming pared 2 bases from V and 4 bases from J, leaving 15 bases between. CDR3 size: 15 residues. CDR3 in DNA: TGTGCCAGCAGTGAAAACGATCCGGGAAGGTACGAGCAGTACGTC. It encodes CASSENDPGRYEQYV.

This clonotype came up a few times. The chain couples TRBV27 to TRBJ2-7; TRBD1 aligns across 7 bases. CDR3 length: 13 amino acids. The germline V gene encodes CDR1 MNHEY and CDR2 SMNVEV (reference sequence). V gave up 7 bases and J gave up 0 bases; unmatched junction bases: 3. The CDR3 reads CASKGANSYEQYV. CDR3 nucleotides: TGTGCCAGCAAGGGGGCTAACTCCTACGAGCAGTACGTC.

In this sample, this clonotype turned up a few times. The CDR3 sequence: CSASMGANTDTQYF. The CDR3 bases are TGCAGTGCCTCAATGGGGGCTAACACAGATACGCAGTATTTT. The chain links TRBV20-1 to TRBJ2-3, with D maybe TRBD1 (6 bases). This CDR3 is 14 amino acids long. The germline V and J ends were trimmed by 6 bases and 2 bases, with 15 bases remaining between them. Germline loops: CDR1 DFQATT, CDR2 SNEGSKA (reference sequence).

There are a few counts of this clonotype. The V gene is TRBV7-2, the J gene TRBJ2-6, with 8 bases aligning to TRBD1. CDR1 and CDR2 from the germline V gene are SGHTA and FQGNSA. The CDR3 has 19 residues. With V trimmed by 0 bases and J by 2 bases, 9 bases remained unmatched. The CDR3 sequence: CASSLARQGTLAGANVLTF. CDR3 bases: TGTGCCAGCAGCTTAGCTAGACAGGGGACCCTCGCTGGGGCCAACGTCCTGACTTTC.

This clonotype has just a few counts. The chain recombines TRBV7-9 with TRBJ2-7; possible D gene TRBD1, 6 bases. Per germline, CDR1 SEHNR and CDR2 FQNEAQ (reference sequence). There are 16 residues in the CDR3. V was shortened by 4 bases and J by 0 bases, with 16 bases between the two germline ends. The CDR3 DNA reads TGTGCCAGCAGCTCCCCAGTGGGGGCCGGCTCCTACGAGCAGTACTTC. Protein: CASSSPVGAGSYEQYF.

V is TRBV20-1 and J is TRBJ1-2; D unclear. The V gene's germline CDR1 is DFQATT and CDR2 SNEGSKA (reference sequence). The CDR3 has 12 residues. The germline V and J ends were trimmed by 3 bases and 8 bases, with 13 bases remaining between them. This CDR3 is CSASSGVEGYTF. For the CDR3, the DNA is TGCAGTGCTAGTTCAGGAGTGGAAGGCTACACCTTC.

The V and J genes are TRBV6-2 or TRBV6-3 and TRBJ2-1, with TRBD2 as a possible D gene (5 bases). CDR1 MNHEY and CDR2 SVGEGT come from the germline V gene. This CDR3 is 14 amino acids long. Trimming cost V 9 bases and J 0 bases, with 12 bases left between them. CDR3 nucleotide sequence: TGTGCCAGTTACCAGCGGCACTCCTACAATGAGCAGTTCTTC. As protein: CASYQRHSYNEQFF.

This clonotype has a handful of counts. The V gene is TRBV14, the J gene TRBJ2-3; maybe TRBD1 (5 bases). With 1 base removed from V and 3 bases from J, the gap between germline ends came to 14 bases. The germline CDR1 and CDR2 sequences are SGHDN and FVKESK. This CDR3 contains 16 residues. The CDR3 DNA reads as TGTGCCAGCAGCCAAGTAGGCAGGGCGGTAACAGATACGCAGTATTTT. It encodes CASSQVGRAVTDTQYF.

V and J are TRBV7-9 and TRBJ2-4, with D perhaps matching TRBD1 (6 bases). Germline CDR1 SEHNR, CDR2 FQNEAQ (reference sequence). Trimming removed 5 bases from V and 5 bases from J, with 10 bases in between. The CDR3 length is 13 residues. CDR3 sequence reads: CASSAPGENIQYF. CDR3 DNA sequence: TGTGCCAGCAGCGCCCCAGGGGAAAACATTCAGTACTTC. The full variable domain, with the rest looked up from reference TRBV7-9 and TRBJ2-4, is DTGVSQNPRHKITKRGQNVTFRCDPISEHNRLYWYRQTLGQGPEFLTYFQNEAQLEKSRLLSDRFSAERPKGSFSTLEIQRTEQGDSAMYLCASSAPGENIQYFGAGTRLSVL.

The chain has TRBV25-1 and TRBJ2-4; 8 nucleotides line up with TRBD2. The CDR3 sequence is 16 residues long. Trimming removed 4 bases from V and 2 bases from J; junction bases left unmatched: 7. The germline V gene has CDR1 MGHDK and CDR2 SYGVNS. The CDR3 sequence: CASSGGTSLSKNIQYF. The CDR3 DNA sequence: TGTGCCAGCAGTGGGGGGACTAGTCTATCCAAAAACATTCAGTACTTC. Looking up the rest from reference TRBV25-1 and TRBJ2-4 gives the full variable domain: EADIYQTPRYLVIGTGKKITLECSQTMGHDKMYWYQQDPGMELHLIHYSYGVNSTEKGDLSSESTVSRIRTEHFPLTLESARPSHTSQYLCASSGGTSLSKNIQYFGAGTRLSVL.

The genes are TRBV20-1 and TRBJ2-3, with TRBD1 matching over 12 bases. The CDR3 is 15 residues long. Germline trimming cut 5 bases from V and 7 bases from J; bases unmatched to any gene: 10. Germline assignment: CDR1 DFQATT and CDR2 SNEGSKA (reference sequence). The CDR3 DNA reads as TGCAGTGCTGGAAGGGGGACAGGGGGCACTAATACGCAGTATTTT. Translated: CSAGRGTGGTNTQYF.

This clonotype was counted a single time. CDR3 DNA sequence: TGCGCCAGCAGCTTGGATTCGGCGGTCATATGGAGCTACACCTTC. The encoded protein is CASSLDSAVIWSYTF. The chain is built from TRBV5-1 and TRBJ1-2, with D unclear. The V end was cut by 0 bases, the J end by 9 bases, with 18 bases between. The CDR3 runs to 15 residues. Germline CDR1 SGHRS, CDR2 YFSETQ.